The T cell receptor beta chain described here comes from a study of cytomegalovirus exposure and HLA in healthy donors. On the study more broadly: The approximately 120 validation repertoires, a later analysis reported, used the same platform as the 700 or so repertoires from the first cohort.

The germline CDR1 and CDR2 sequences are SQVTM and ANQGSEA. The CDR3 runs to 15 residues. V lost 4 bases, J lost 3 bases, and 11 bases stayed unmatched. Assay: immunoSEQ multiplex PCR; the TCRdb copy retains only in-frame clones and omits some. The sample includes approximately 150,000 clones, roughly 86% of them seen just once. Of note for this clone: Its specificity is not known.

The approximately 120-subject validation cohort, separate from the approximately 670-subject first cohort, included the donors. General study findings and limits: Some TCR beta chains (more than 150 of them) were listed as cytomegalovirus-associated. Through in vitro validation, three CMV-associated chains were shown to be specific for CMV antigens.

This TCR was recovered from a man younger than 30 in good health and CMV-seropositive. The chain is built from TRBV29-1 and TRBJ1-2; 7 nucleotides agree with TRBD1. The sequencing sample was made of PBMCs. Written as DNA, the CDR3 is TGCAGCGTTGTAGAACAGGGGCAGGCGGACTATGGCTACACCTTC. Protein product: CSVVEQGQADYGYTF.